This passage covers 20 T cell receptor beta chains from one sample sequenced in a study of shared clonotypes between healthy human individuals (dated by TCRdb to the early 2020s). To prepare the library, the immunoSEQ multiplex PCR assay was applied. This is the immuneACCESS table as TCRdb keeps it, with only in-frame sequences that have V and J called. A part of the clones is gone; compared with another copy, unresolved V genes explain less than half, and the rest is unexplained. Recorded for this sample are about 680,000 clones; 92% of them occurred a single time. Approximately 22% of the sample lies in the top ten. CD8 naive samples consisted of CD45RO-negative cells that were positively selected for CCR7, yielding a CD45RA+CCR7+ population without TemRA cells. Source material: naive CD8+ T cells sorted from blood. The meaning of the sample's cell subset or site label: CD45RA+CCR7+. The receptors were gathered from a young man in good health.

The chain is built from TRBV6-6 and TRBJ2-3, with 8 bases matching TRBD1. The V and J ends lost 0 bases and 1 base, in that order; junction bases with no gene match: 3. Germline V gene sequence: CDR1 MNHNY, CDR2 SVGAGI (reference sequence). CDR3 length equals 16 residues. The CDR3 loop is CASSYSLDRGTDTQYF. The CDR3 DNA reads TGTGCCAGCAGTTACTCGTTGGACAGGGGCACAGATACGCAGTATTTT.

V and J are TRBV7-9 and TRBJ2-3; TRBD1 is a possible D gene (6 bases). The CDR3 has 17 residues. The ends were cut back, 5 bases at V and 7 bases at J, with 25 bases in the middle. CDR1 and CDR2 from the germline V gene are SEHNR and FQNEAQ (reference sequence). The CDR3: CASSHIRTGMGFNTQYF. CDR3 DNA sequence: TGTGCCAGCAGCCACATCCGTACAGGGATGGGCTTTAATACGCAGTATTTT.

The V and J genes are TRBV7-2 and TRBJ1-2, with 8 nucleotides matching TRBD1. V gave up 2 bases and J gave up 6 bases; unmatched junction bases: 17. Germline loops: CDR1 SGHTA, CDR2 FQGNSA. The CDR3 runs 18 residues. This CDR3 is CASSLPRNRGEIGDGYTF. For the CDR3, the DNA is TGTGCCAGCAGCTTACCGAGGAACAGGGGGGAAATCGGTGATGGCTACACCTTC.

This clone was picked up one time. The chain recombines TRBV14 with TRBJ1-6; 7 bases agree with TRBD1. Germline lookup yields CDR1 SGHDN and CDR2 FVKESK. J was trimmed by 9 bases and V by 4 bases; bases with no gene match: 6. The CDR3 loop spans 14 amino acids. Here the CDR3 reads CASSPTGLGSPLHF. The CDR3 nucleotides read TGTGCCAGCAGCCCGACAGGGTTGGGTTCACCCCTCCACTTT.

The chain carries TRBV19 and TRBJ2-1; 8 positions agree with TRBD2. Trimming cost V 2 bases and J 6 bases; bases outside gene matches: 3. This CDR3 region has 14 residues. Germline CDR1 is LNHDA and CDR2 is SQIVND (reference sequence). Here the CDR3 reads CASSIKLAVNEQFF. The DNA for the CDR3 is TGTGCCAGTAGTATAAAACTAGCGGTCAATGAGCAGTTCTTC.

V gene TRBV5-6 combines with J gene TRBJ2-1; TRBD1 aligns across 8 bases. The CDR3 is made up of 12 amino acids. V gave up 2 bases and J gave up 15 bases; unmatched junction bases: 7. Per the germline V gene, CDR1 is SGHDT and CDR2 is YYEEEE. The CDR3 here is CASSFSGGDWFF. In DNA, the CDR3 is TGTGCCAGCAGCTTCTCAGGGGGCGACTGGTTCTTC. Based on the CDR3 plus reference TRBV5-6 and TRBJ2-1, the full variable domain is DAGVTQSPTHLIKTRGQQVTLRCSPKSGHDTVSWYQQALGQGPQFIFQYYEEEERQRGNFPDRFSGHQFPNYSSELNVNALLLGDSALYLCASSFSGGDWFFGPGTRLTVL.

With regard to this clone: Because the CDR3 is missing its conserved closing phenylalanine or tryptophan, this is likely a read error. The chain is built from TRBV2 and TRBJ1-2; no clear D. V shed 6 bases and J shed 8 bases, with 7 bases lying between them. The CDR3 spans 10 residues. Germline V gives CDR1 SNHLY, CDR2 FYNNEI. The CDR3 nucleotides are TGTGCCAGCAGGGGGAAGGGCTACACCCTC. Translating gives CASRGKGYTL.

The chain combines TRBV27 with TRBJ1-1; D remains unclear. The V gene lost 3 bases and the J gene lost 1 base, with 15 bases spanning the gap. The germline V gene has CDR1 MNHEY and CDR2 SMNVEV (reference sequence). This CDR3 comprises 16 residues. CDR3 protein: CASSLRSDGWNTEAFF. Written as DNA, the CDR3 is TGTGCCAGCAGTTTGCGGTCGGATGGGTGGAACACTGAAGCTTTCTTT.

This clone appeared once. The V and J genes are TRBV6-1 and TRBJ2-4, with no clear D. This CDR3 is built from 15 residues. Germline loops: CDR1 MNHNS, CDR2 SASEGT. Trimming pared 1 base from V and 0 bases from J, leaving 7 bases between. The CDR3 bases are TGTGCCAGCAGTGAAGAGGGTTTAGCCAAAAACATTCAGTACTTC. It codes for CASSEEGLAKNIQYF.

CDR3 nucleotides: TGTGCCACTCCTCACCGGGAGAGCTACGAGCAGTACTTC. Translated: CATPHRESYEQYF. This sequence joins TRBV5-8 and TRBJ2-7; TRBD2 might be the D (6 bases). The CDR3 extends over 13 amino acids. The V gene's germline CDR1 is SGHTS and CDR2 YDEGEE. V lost 9 bases and J lost 3, with 16 bases in between.

V usage is TRBV5-6 and J usage is TRBJ2-7, with D perhaps being TRBD1 or TRBD2 (5 bases each). Trimming cost V 0 bases and J 0 bases, with 10 bases left between them. Germline assignment: CDR1 SGHDT and CDR2 YYEEEE. This CDR3 is built from 15 residues. The CDR3 region is CASSLGAGSSYEQYF. The DNA of the CDR3 is TGTGCCAGCAGCTTGGGGGCAGGGAGCTCCTACGAGCAGTACTTC.

The chain joins TRBV21-1 to TRBJ2-3; the table's D call, TRBD2, was not checked against the DNA. TRBV21-1 counts as a pseudogene. The CDR3 extends over 16 amino acids. The CDR3, as DNA: TGTGCCAGCAGCTCCCGGACTCGCCTCTGCACAGATACGCAGTATTTT. This gives the protein CASSSRTRLCTDTQYF.

This chain links TRBV5-8 with TRBJ2-7; D may correspond to TRBD1 or TRBD2 (6 bases each). The ends were cut back, 1 base at V and 5 bases at J, with 10 bases in the middle. Per germline, CDR1 SGHTS and CDR2 YDEGEE. This CDR3 spans 13 amino acids. CDR3: CASSLFGGDEQYF. In nucleotides, the CDR3 is TGTGCCAGCAGCTTGTTCGGGGGCGACGAGCAGTACTTC.

The CDR3 region has the DNA TGTGCCAGCAGACCCATAGGGGGGCTATTATACAATGAGCAGTTCTTC. This sequence encodes CASRPIGGLLYNEQFF. V and J are TRBV7-9 and TRBJ2-1; D may correspond to TRBD1 or TRBD2 (6 bases each). The CDR3 contains 16 residues. Deletions cut 6 bases from V and 4 bases from J, with 19 bases between. Germline CDR1 SEHNR, CDR2 FQNEAQ (reference sequence).

V gene TRBV27 combines with J gene TRBJ2-7; TRBD2 matches 9 bases. The CDR3 consists of 15 residues. From germline, CDR1 is MNHEY and CDR2 SMNVEV (reference sequence). Germline trimming cut 10 bases from V and 3 bases from J; bases unmatched to any gene: 13. The CDR3 DNA reads TGTGCCATCGGCCTGAGGCGGGAGGGTTTCTACGAGCAGTACTTC. Translating gives CAIGLRREGFYEQYF.

The V call is TRBV28, the J call TRBJ1-1; a possible D gene is TRBD1 (5 bases). Germline CDR1 is MDHEN and CDR2 is SYDVKM. The CDR3 contains 13 residues. V was pared by 8 bases and J by 0 bases, with 10 bases between. CDR3 nucleotide sequence: TGTGCCAGCGCGGGGCGGTTGAACACTGAAGCTTTCTTT. Its protein is CASAGRLNTEAFF.

The chain recombines TRBV5-5 with TRBJ1-1; D ambiguous. In germline, CDR1 is SGHKS, CDR2 YYEKEE (reference sequence). V shed 2 bases and J shed 1 base, with 15 bases lying between them. The CDR3 length is 16 residues. The CDR3 DNA reads as TGTGCCAGCAGCTTAGTGGGAGTCCTAGAGAACACTGAAGCTTTCTTT. Amino acids: CASSLVGVLENTEAFF. Based on the CDR3 plus reference TRBV5-5 and TRBJ1-1, the full variable domain is DAGVTQSPTHLIKTRGQQVTLRCSPISGHKSVSWYQQVLGQGPQFIFQYYEKEERGRGNFPDRFSARQFPNYSSELNVNALLLGDSALYLCASSLVGVLENTEAFFGQGTRLTVV.

V gene TRBV7-9 combines with J gene TRBJ1-1, with D hard to call. CDR3 length: 14 amino acids. Germline assignment: CDR1 SEHNR and CDR2 FQNEAQ (reference sequence). The V end lost 2 bases, the J end lost 5 bases, and 12 bases lay between the germline ends. The CDR3 DNA reads as TGTGCCAGCAGCTTACCCGGGGATGGGACTGAAGCTTTCTTT. Residues: CASSLPGDGTEAFF.

V usage is TRBV27 and J usage is TRBJ2-7; tentative D call: TRBD2 (6 bases). This CDR3 is 15 amino acids long. Germline CDR1 MNHEY, CDR2 SMNVEV (reference sequence). With 2 bases removed from V and 0 bases from J, the gap between germline ends came to 11 bases. CDR3 loop: CASSLAGTFSYEQYF. CDR3 in DNA: TGTGCCAGCAGTTTAGCAGGGACTTTCTCCTACGAGCAGTACTTC.

The genes are TRBV5-1 and TRBJ1-4; D gene ambiguous. Germline V gives CDR1 SGHRS, CDR2 YFSETQ. V lost 0 bases and J 4 bases, leaving 13 bases between the germline ends. The CDR3 has 16 residues. DNA of the CDR3: TGCGCCAGCAGCTTGGGCGGACGCGGGCTTAATGAAAAACTGTTTTTT. It codes for CASSLGGRGLNEKLFF.